This T cell receptor beta chain is from a study of PD-1 blockade in classical Hodgkin lymphoma. Trimming removed 5 bases from V and 5 bases from J, with 10 bases in between. CDR3 length: 13 residues. Germline V gives CDR1 SEHNR, CDR2 FQNEAQ (reference sequence). The method was immunoSEQ multiplex PCR; TCRdb's version includes in-frame clones alone and lacks a portion of them. Among over 70,000 clones, about nine tenths were seen once, and the ten largest hold under 3%. Study-level points and caveats: Excluded were patients who started nivolumab under 1 year after ASCT, a group that had lower diversity. Partial responders and progressors had significantly lower baseline TCR diversity. Baseline TCR diversity was reportedly lower in newly diagnosed patients than healthy donors.

The time point here: cycle 4 day 1 (C4D1), after six to seven weeks of nivolumab. Relapse was seen in all patients after autologous stem cell transplantation, and brentuximab vedotin exposure was variable. On this clone itself: Its target is unknown.

The chain has TRBV7-9 and TRBJ2-4, with D possibly TRBD2 on 6 matching bases. This sequence was found in a human donor with classical Hodgkin lymphoma. Material: peripheral blood mononuclear cells (PBMCs), obtained before the fourth cycle of nivolumab. The CDR3 region is CASSLGGENIQYF. In nucleotides, the CDR3 is TGTGCCAGCAGCCTCGGGGGAGAAAACATTCAGTACTTC.